This is a list of T cell receptor beta chains from one sample in a study of cytomegalovirus exposure and HLA in healthy donors. Clones were sequenced by immunoSEQ multiplex PCR, and TCRdb holds only the in-frame ones, with some missing. The data show under 200,000 clones, 75% to 85% seen once. The specimen sequenced was PBMCs. The receptor set was obtained from a woman aged 25 to 39 in good health and CMV-seropositive. CDR3s include the opening cysteine and the closing phenylalanine or tryptophan. D genes are given only for firm matches. Rows may omit the clone size; those that give it use once, few, many or a size class.

d_call,clone_size,v_call,j_call,cdr3_nt,cdr3_aa
.,.,TRBV28,TRBJ1-2,TGTGCCAGCAGTCCGCCCCGGGGTTCCCAGTATGGCTACACCTTC,CASSPPRGSQYGYTF
.,.,TRBV28,TRBJ2-5,TGTGCCAGCAGTTTACGTAGACACTCGTACCAAGAGACCCAGTACTTC,CASSLRRHSYQETQYF
.,.,TRBV7-8,TRBJ2-7,TGTGCCAGCAGCTTATTAGTTTCCTACGAGCAGTACTTC,CASSLLVSYEQYF
.,.,TRBV30,TRBJ1-1,TGTGCCTGGAGTCCCGGGAACTCAGCTTTCTTT,CAWSPGNSAFF
TRBD1,.,TRBV6-1,TRBJ2-1,TGTGCCAGCAGTGAAGTTATGACACAGGGGGAGCAGTTCTTC,CASSEVMTQGEQFF
.,.,TRBV7-9,TRBJ2-7,TGTGCCAGCAGCTCCCGGGCCAAGGGGACCTACGAGCAGTACTTC,CASSSRAKGTYEQYF
TRBD1,.,TRBV28,TRBJ2-3,TGTGCCAGCAGTTTCCGCCGGACAGGGGGCACAGATACGCAGTATTTT,CASSFRRTGGTDTQYF
TRBD2,few,TRBV27,TRBJ2-3,TGTGCCAGCAGTTTCCGCCCGGGAGCGGGGGATACGCAGTATTTT,CASSFRPGAGDTQYF
.,.,TRBV5-1,TRBJ2-7,TGCGCCAGCAGCTTGGTGCTGGGGGCGGATGAGCAGTACTTC,CASSLVLGADEQYF
TRBD2,.,TRBV28,TRBJ2-3,TGTGCCAGCAGTTTAGAGGGACTAGTCACAGATACGCAGTATTTT,CASSLEGLVTDTQYF
TRBD1,.,TRBV4-3,TRBJ2-1,TGCGCCAGCAGCCAAGATATTTGGGACAGGGGGCTAGATGAGCAGTTCTTC,CASSQDIWDRGLDEQFF
TRBD2,.,TRBV7-9,TRBJ2-1,TGTGCTAGCAGGGCGGGACTAGGGTTATCCAATGAGCAGTTCTTC,CASRAGLGLSNEQFF
TRBD1,.,TRBV11-2,TRBJ2-7,TGTGCCAGCAGGGGACAGGGGCTGCCGGGGGAGCAGTACTTC,CASRGQGLPGEQYF
.,.,TRBV13,TRBJ1-1,TGTGCCAGCAGCTTTACGGGTCGAGCCAACACTGAAGCTTTCTTT,CASSFTGRANTEAFF
.,.,TRBV25-1,TRBJ2-3,TGTGCCAGCAGTGAGAGGCAGGGGAGCGCAGATACGCAGTATTTT,CASSERQGSADTQYF
.,.,TRBV7-9,TRBJ2-1,TGTGCCAGCAGCTTAGGTCAGTCCTACAATGAGCAGTTCTTC,CASSLGQSYNEQFF
TRBD1,.,TRBV10-3,TRBJ2-3,TGTGCCATCAGTCCCGGGACAGGGTTGAATTTT,CAISPGTGLNF
.,.,TRBV27,TRBJ1-2,TGTGCCAGCAGTCCCATAGGAAACGAAGACCCCAACGGCAGGGGCAACTATGGCTACACCTTC,CASSPIGNEDPNGRGNYGYTF
.,.,TRBV28,TRBJ2-3,TGTGCCAGCGGTCAGGGCACAGATACGCAGTATTTT,CASGQGTDTQYF
.,.,TRBV10-3,TRBJ2-2,TGTGCCATCCGACGGCGGAGGGCTAACACCGGGGAGCTGTTTTTT,CAIRRRRANTGELFF
TRBD2,.,TRBV30,TRBJ2-5,TGTGCCTGGACCTCGCGGGGGGGTCCACAAGAGACCCAGTACTTC,CAWTSRGGPQETQYF
.,.,TRBV4-1,TRBJ2-7,TGCGCCAGCAGCCAAGAAGACCAGGGGTCCCACGAGCAGTACTTC,CASSQEDQGSHEQYF